This entry concerns a single T cell receptor beta chain. The CDR3 totals 15 residues. V dropped 0 bases and J dropped 4; count of bases not matched to a gene: 4. Germline V CDR1 and CDR2: SGDLS, YYNGEE. In the original analysis: How many nucleated cells were present was estimated from reference gene primer amplification. Sequencing was performed with immunoSEQ multiplex PCR; in TCRdb, only in-frame clones are kept and a portion is missing. Clone size and the V and J calls come from that table; the DNA yielded D and trimming. The table lists tens of thousands of clones, over 80% of them singletons, with 3.5% in the top ten. The entry originates in a study of blood T cell repertoires in COVID-19. Looking at the study overall: Some COVID-19 samples were acute and others convalescent; all came from the United States, Italy and Spain. The cDNA or gDNA used as material had been derived from T cells, B-cell-depleted T cells, or PBMCs.

This sequence was found in a woman aged 80 or over with acute or convalescent COVID-19. Sequenced: peripheral blood. The chain has TRBV9 and TRBJ2-7, with 10 bases fitting TRBD2. CDR3 nucleotide sequence: TGTGCCAGCAGCGTAGACCTAGCGGGGGCATACGAGCAGTACTTC. Its translation is CASSVDLAGAYEQYF.